This T cell receptor (beta chain) was documented in a study of radiation and T cells in renal cell carcinoma. Time point meaning: blood 4 weeks post-SBRT, at nephrectomy. Treatment of the sample: 15 Gy SBRT to primary tumor, nephrectomy 4 weeks later. Nephrectomy followed 15 Gy stereotactic body radiation by 4 weeks. After SBRT, blood was collected at 2 and 4 weeks, plus baseline. Regarding the study as a whole: From baseline, blood top tumor clonotypes peaked at 2 weeks post-radiation.

This clone was picked up a small number of times. Its matching antigen is unknown. Looked up from germline, CDR1 is ENHRY and CDR2 is SYGVKD. This CDR3 is 14 amino acids long. Trimming removed 10 bases from V and 2 bases from J, with 14 bases in between. The protocol was immunoSEQ multiplex PCR, while the TCRdb copy is restricted to in-frame clones and leaves out a portion. The sample records over 85,000 clones, 85% being singletons. Sequencing used blood, obtained from a patient whose treatment included radiotherapy and nephrectomy. The clonotype was recovered from a middle-aged man with renal cell carcinoma. The J gene is TRBJ2-2, the V gene TRBV10-3; perhaps TRBD1 as D (6 bases). The CDR3 protein is CATRPGQNTGELFF. CDR3 DNA: TGTGCCACCAGACCGGGACAAAACACCGGGGAGCTGTTTTTT.